This TCR beta chain was captured by sequencing in a study of T cell responses to AZD1222 COVID-19 vaccine (dated by TCRdb to about 2021). For the wider study: TCR sequencing was performed for roughly 250 trial participants, of whom around 200 were given two doses of AZD1222 and around 26 were given two doses of MenACWY control vaccine. Trial participants were enrolled by age into subgroups of 18-55, 56-69 and 70-plus years, and around 150, 29 and 61 TCR-sequenced participants, respectively, were included in these subgroups. The research as a whole found: Because no day 14 peak-response samples were available, repertoires were characterized only after the peak T cell response. Epitopes outside the regions mutated in the B.1.351 and B.1.1.7 variants were reportedly recognized by nearly half of the unique spike-specific TCRs. A significant rise in spike-specific TCR breadth and depth was observed after two AZD1222 doses relative to day 0 and relative to MenACWY recipients. In the small 56-69-year group, the increase in depth fell short of significance, most likely because of low power. Conclusions about previously exposed vaccinees were limited because only six AZD1222 recipients were SARS-CoV-2 seropositive at baseline. The whole spike protein was spanned by vaccine-associated CD4 TCRs, and dominant responses were seen in regions 160-218 and 743-854. Most participants were white British and females outnumbered males, and the authors suggested that clonal diversity may have been underestimated.

The CDR3 regions of human TCRbeta chains were analyzed by immunosequencing. Per the source publication's procedure: Repertoire TCRs were checked for matches against a reference library of SARS-CoV-2-specific TCRs that had been generated using the MIRA antigen-specificity platform. Breadth was defined as the fraction of unique TCRs that were SARS-CoV-2-associated. Depth was defined as the fraction of total T cells that were SARS-CoV-2-associated. Using the MIRA data, each spike-specific TCR was mapped to the spike region that the TCR reacts to and placed in a CD4 or CD8 class. Log10-transformed breadth and depth values were compared by one-way ANOVA with Sidak's multiple comparisons tests. TCRdb obtained this table from immuneACCESS and retained in-frame rearrangements with V and J assigned. These tables miss some clones; where compared with another copy, unresolved V genes account for less than half of the shortfall, and the remainder is unexplained. V and J calls plus clone size are reproduced from that table; the DNA served to infer D and trimming. The sample records about 100,000 clones, about 90% of which are singletons. Of the sample, over 7% is held by the ten largest clones.

Reading the label with the study, this specimen's time point is: about 28 days (+/-7) after the second vaccine dose. AZD1222 recipients given second doses at about 4 weeks or at about 12 weeks were pooled, since spike-specific TCR depth and breadth were not found to differ between the two schedules. Samples from vaccinated people were obtained from the UK trials COV001 and COV002, which included a single-blind randomized controlled phase 2/3 trial of AZD1222 (ChAdOx1 nCoV-19) in healthy adults. For TCRbeta chain sequencing, PBMC samples from trial participants were taken at day 0 and at day 28 after the second dose. To note about this clone: Its antigen remains unidentified. Per-base quality was not reported, and no clone a single base away is much larger than it.

From cysteine to phenylalanine, the CDR3 is 14 amino acids long. Only CDR3 DNA remains: 42 bases, in frame from the first base. The germline V gene provides CDR1 SGHDN and CDR2 FVKESK. V ends up 2 bases short and J 5 bases short, with an unmatched junction base count of 3. The sequence came from an adult who received the AZD1222 COVID-19 vaccine. Sequencing used peripheral blood, obtained 28 days after the second AZD1222 dose. Recombination joined TRBV14 with TRBJ1-1, with 9 middle bases fitting TRBD1. CDR3 loop: CASSQLDRGTEAFF. The sequenced DNA is TGTGCCAGCAGCCAACTAGACAGGGGGACTGAAGCTTTCTTT.